This TCR beta chain was captured by sequencing in a study of shared clonotypes between healthy human individuals. Broader study findings: Apart from blood, nothing was sampled; tissue repertoires likely differ.

CDR1 is SGHRS, CDR2 YFSETQ, per germline. The CDR3 extends over 15 amino acids. V shed 0 bases, J shed 2 bases, and the junction held 4 bases outside the gene matches. With respect to this clone: Its specificity is not known.

Only in-frame clones appear in the TCRdb table, and some are missing; sequencing was by immunoSEQ multiplex PCR. The table includes 470,000 or so clones, over 75% detected once. The material sequenced was PBMCs. J is TRBJ2-5 and V is TRBV5-1, with 7 bases aligning to TRBD2. The sequence derives from a woman in her 40s in good health. Some clones in this sample may be carry-over from other donors' samples. CDR3 nucleotides: TGCGCCAGCAGCTTGGGGGTACTAGCGCAAGAGACCCAGTACTTC. Translating it yields CASSLGVLAQETQYF. The full variable domain, completed using reference TRBV5-1 and TRBJ2-5, is KAGVTQTPRYLIKTRGQQVTLSCSPISGHRSVSWYQQTPGQGLQFLFEYFSETQRNKGNFPGRFSGRQFSNSRSEMNVSTLELGDSALYLCASSLGVLAQETQYFGPGTRLLVL.